The 7 T cell receptor beta chains listed next were all sequenced from one sample in a study of PD-1 blockade in classical Hodgkin lymphoma. With no exception, relapse followed autologous stem cell transplantation in all patients, and brentuximab vedotin exposure varied. The assay was immunoSEQ multiplex PCR, and TCRdb's table has in-frame clones only and misses some. The repertoire consists of more than 60,000 clones, with roughly nine tenths occurring once and the leading ten covering approximately 9.8%. The material was peripheral blood mononuclear cells (PBMCs), obtained at baseline. These receptor sequences come from a human donor with classical Hodgkin lymphoma.

The J gene is TRBJ2-3, the V gene TRBV29-1; 10 bases match TRBD1. V lost 7 bases and J lost 4; bases outside the gene matches: 5. The CDR3 has 13 residues. Germline loops: CDR1 SQVTM, CDR2 ANQGSEA. The CDR3 DNA is TGCAGCGGCCGGGACAGGGGCGCAGATACGCAGTATTTT. Encoded protein: CSGRDRGADTQYF.

The chain is built from TRBV2 and TRBJ2-2, with D possibly matching TRBD2 (6 bases). Between the trimmed V and J ends, which lost 6 bases and 6 bases, there was a span of 14 bases. Germline CDR1 SNHLY, CDR2 FYNNEI. The CDR3 runs to 14 residues. Here the CDR3 reads CASRRGSIAGELFF. For the CDR3, the DNA is TGTGCCAGCAGACGGGGGAGTATAGCCGGGGAGCTGTTTTTT.

On this clone itself: The germline gene is not matched at one end of the junction; a read error may be the cause. The V gene is TRBV6-1, the J gene TRBJ2-1; 7 bases map to TRBD1. This CDR3 comprises 15 residues. The germline CDR1 and CDR2 sequences are MNHNS and SASEGT. In DNA form, the CDR3 reads TGTGCCAGCAGTGACCGACAGGGCTCCTACAGTGAGCAGTTCTTC. This translates into CASSDRQGSYSEQFF.

This rearrangement joins TRBV2 to TRBJ2-7; the match to TRBD1 covers 8 bases. The CDR3 runs 15 residues. Unmatched junction bases numbered 14, after V lost 8 bases and J lost 5 bases. Germline V gene sequence: CDR1 SNHLY, CDR2 FYNNEI. CDR3 sequence: CASVSDRVFRNEQYF. The CDR3 nucleotides are TGTGCCAGCGTATCGGACAGGGTGTTTCGGAACGAGCAGTACTTC.

The rearrangement links TRBV5-6 to TRBJ1-4, with D perhaps TRBD1 (5 bases). The CDR3 totals 14 residues. CDR1 is SGHDT, CDR2 YYEEEE, per germline. V dropped 6 bases and J dropped 7 bases, with 16 bases sitting between them. CDR3 coding DNA: TGTGCCAGCACGGGGGGACCTGAGGCTGAAAAACTGTTTTTT. It codes for CASTGGPEAEKLFF.

The chain has TRBV27 and TRBJ2-7; D unclear. Germline values: CDR1 MNHEY, CDR2 SMNVEV (reference sequence). The CDR3 has 14 amino acids. The ends were cut back, 3 bases at V and 3 bases at J, with 12 bases in the middle. CDR3 DNA sequence: TGTGCCAGCAGTTTTACAAGGTTTTTCTACGAGCAGTACTTC. This sequence encodes CASSFTRFFYEQYF.

This clone was counted a few times. The chain couples TRBV30 to TRBJ2-6, with 7 bases fitting TRBD1. J was trimmed by 2 bases and V by 8 bases; bases with no gene match: 24. Germline CDR1 reads GTSNPN; CDR2 reads SVGIG (reference sequence). The length of the CDR3 is 20 residues. CDR3 region: CAVGTDSQGDAYAGANVLTF. In DNA, the CDR3 is TGTGCCGTCGGCACTGATTCCCAGGGGGATGCCTATGCTGGGGCCAACGTCCTGACTTTC.